This TCR beta chain derives from a study of T cells in Graves' hyperthyroidism and ophthalmopathy. Regarding the study as a whole: Most expanded thyroid clonotypes above 0.001 recurred in blood.

Together with thyroid ultrasound, orbital computed tomography, serum thyroxine and TRAb, clinical symptoms were used for diagnoses. Comment on this clonotype: The antigen remains unidentified.

Amplified regions were TCR beta CDR3 sequences from RNA transcripts. The primer set for the first-round RT-PCR of the TCR CDR3 was HTBI. TCRdb re-called the multiplex PCR reads with MiXCR, one entry per CDR3 protein. The sample gives 650,000 to 800,000 distinct CDR3 sequences, just under 45% of which show up once; less than 8.5% is in the top ten. From germline, CDR1 is MNHNS and CDR2 SASEGT. The V and J ends lost 5 bases and 0 bases respectively, with 13 bases between them. The CDR3 sequence is 16 residues long. Sequenced input: peripheral blood or thyroid tissue (not recorded which). The source is an adult man with Graves' disease, either hyperthyroidism or ophthalmopathy (not recorded which). The V call is TRBV6-1, the J call TRBJ1-4; D remains ambiguous. The CDR3 DNA reads TGTGCCAGCAGTCCCACCTCAGGAGCAACTAATGAAAAACTGTTTTTT. This translates into CASSPTSGATNEKLFF.